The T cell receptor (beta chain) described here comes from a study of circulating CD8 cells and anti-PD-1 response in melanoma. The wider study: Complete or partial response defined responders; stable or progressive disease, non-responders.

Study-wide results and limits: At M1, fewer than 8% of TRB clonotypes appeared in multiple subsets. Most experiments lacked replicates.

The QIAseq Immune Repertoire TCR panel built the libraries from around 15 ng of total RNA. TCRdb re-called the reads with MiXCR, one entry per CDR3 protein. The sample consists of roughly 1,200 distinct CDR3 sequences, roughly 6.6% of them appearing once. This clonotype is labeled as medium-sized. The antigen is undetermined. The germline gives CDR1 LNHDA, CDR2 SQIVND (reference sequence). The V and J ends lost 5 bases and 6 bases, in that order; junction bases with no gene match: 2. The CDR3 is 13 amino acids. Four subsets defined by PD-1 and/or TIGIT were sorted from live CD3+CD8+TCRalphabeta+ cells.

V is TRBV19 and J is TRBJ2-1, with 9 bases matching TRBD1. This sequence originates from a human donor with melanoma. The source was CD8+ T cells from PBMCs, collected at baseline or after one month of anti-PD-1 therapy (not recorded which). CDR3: CASSSGQGNEQFF. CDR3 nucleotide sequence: TGTGCCAGTAGTTCGGGACAGGGCAATGAGCAGTTCTTC.